The source of this T cell receptor (beta chain) is a study of CD8 T cells in ankylosing spondylitis (dated by TCRdb to the late 2010s). Some background on the complete study: The study set out to find disease-linked TCR variants by profiling T cell receptor beta repertoires in ankylosing spondylitis patients and healthy donors. Samples of peripheral blood were taken, and for ankylosing spondylitis patients, synovial fluid was collected as well. The full study cohort comprised around 25 ankylosing spondylitis patients and over 95 healthy donors. The paper's findings and limits, for the study overall: A TCR beta motif made up of several highly homologous amino acid variants appeared to be characteristic of blood from ankylosing spondylitis patients. Significant enrichment of the disease-linked clones was reported in matched synovial fluid samples from ankylosing spondylitis patients. The disease-linked clones showed a CD8+ phenotype and occurred at relatively low frequencies in peripheral blood. Some of the motif variants had been reported before in the synovial fluid and blood of reactive arthritis patients, a finding that suggests common disease-initiation mechanisms.

Sequenced using an Illumina HiSeq 2500. Quantitative 5'-RACE with molecular barcodes was the method used to prepare the TCR beta libraries. On the study's bioinformatics: A new computational method, built on a probabilistic model of VDJ rearrangement, was used to identify disease-linked TCR variants. In TCRdb, the public reads were trimmed at Q25 with fastp and aligned with MiXCR, with productive beta chains retained. Every entry covers one CDR3 protein and lists the most common genes and DNA from its rows. The V and J calls here are based on TCRdb, not the publication. The sample table contains around 250,000 distinct CDR3 sequences; only one count was recorded for roughly a tenth of them. The ten most abundant clones make up 6% to 8% of the sample. This clonotype was recorded many times. This receptor's antigen is unknown. No base quality information exists; no much larger clone differs at one position.

Cut back by 5 bases and 2 bases, the V and J ends lie 15 bases apart. The CDR3 contains 15 residues, cysteine and phenylalanine counted. Only the CDR3 portion is preserved as DNA: 45 bases, with reading frame beginning at the first base. CDR1 is given as MNHNS and CDR2 as SASEGT, both from the germline V gene. The sequence links TRBV6-1 to TRBJ1-1; the D gene is possibly TRBD1, with 5 bases matching. Input material: blood, either unsorted or a sorted T cell fraction (not recorded which). The TCR was taken from a male donor with ankylosing spondylitis or in good health (not recorded which). Here is the DNA: TGTGCCAGCAGTCGACAGAGCCCACTTAACACTGAAGCTTTCTTT. The translation is CASSRQSPLNTEAFF.